This T cell receptor (beta chain) was identified in a study of CD8 T cell repertoires and HIV-1 epitope variants. Study-wide results and limits: Most of the nine antigen-specific clonotypes appeared cross-reactive to autologous or escape variants.

Turning to this clone: The antigen is not known. A read error may account for a junction end that differs from germline.

Clones were read by immunoSEQ multiplex PCR, and TCRdb kept only the in-frame ones, dropping some. Here the sample spans around 5,000 clones, roughly 73% being singletons. CDR1 PRHDT and CDR2 FYEKMQ come from the germline V gene (reference sequence). The CDR3 is 15 amino acids. The rearrangement uses TRBV13 and TRBJ1-4; D may be TRBD1 (5 bases). This sequence was found in a male donor with HIV. Sequencing was done on a sample of cultured CD8+ T cells derived from PBMCs. CDR3 residues: CASSLGRQLSEKLFF. The DNA for the CDR3 is TGTGCCAGCAGCCTAGGTCGACAGTTGTCGGAAAAACTGTTTTTT.